The entry below gives a single T cell receptor beta chain sequence along with its context. Its cognate antigen is unknown. The sample belongs to a study of identical twins. Study-wide results and caveats: Fewer insertions characterized abundant cord blood beta clonotypes, whereas memory repertoires showed none. Modelling approaches yielded underestimates of out-of-frame TCR alpha sharing between monozygotic twins.

Per the germline V gene, CDR1 is KGHDR and CDR2 is SFDVKD. The CDR3 length is 15 residues. The V gene lost 2 bases and the J gene lost 3 bases, with 12 bases spanning the gap. Template switching (which added a universal primer site) was used, and cDNA carried unique molecular identifiers. Each CDR3 protein is one row after TCRdb ran MiXCR on the 5' RACE reads. Of some 460,000 distinct CDR3 sequences in the sample, 12% to 15% were seen once. These data were also filed under a second study, of yellow fever vaccine responses in identical twins.

V usage is TRBV24-1 and J usage is TRBJ2-5; D is undetermined. The sequencing input was CD4+ T cells sorted from blood. This clonotype was sampled from a woman aged 18-29 years in good health. CDR3 loop: CATSDSGSHKETQYF. CDR3 nucleotide sequence: TGTGCCACCAGTGATTCTGGCAGTCATAAAGAGACCCAGTACTTC.